Following are 15 T cell receptor beta chains from one sample sequenced in a study of breast tumors, draining lymph nodes, adjacent tissues. Using its own MiXCR run on the multiplex PCR reads, TCRdb lists one record per CDR3 protein. The sample has around 250,000 distinct CDR3 sequences, less than 35% seen once; the top ten hold over 3.5%. Samples came from axillary lymph nodes draining the breast cancer. Sequences were obtained from axillary lymph node tissue. These receptors originate from a female donor with breast cancer. Some clones in this sample may be carry-over from other donors' samples.

The chain employs TRBV7-2 and TRBJ2-5, with TRBD1 matching 10 bases. J lost 5 bases, V lost 2 bases, and 5 bases had no gene match. Per the germline V gene, CDR1 is SGHTA and CDR2 is FQGNSA. CDR3 length equals 15 residues. The CDR3 loop reads CASSLKTGQGETQYF. The CDR3 nucleotides read TGTGCCAGCAGCTTAAAGACGGGACAGGGGGAGACCCAGTACTTC. The whole variable domain, filled in from reference TRBV7-2 and TRBJ2-5, reads GAGVSQSPSNKVTEKGKDVELRCDPISGHTALYWYRQSLGQGLEFLIYFQGNSAPDKSGLPSDRFSAERTGGSVSTLTIQRTQQEDSAVYLCASSLKTGQGETQYFGPGTRLLVL.

The rearrangement links TRBV24-1 to TRBJ1-5; D remains unclear. There are 11 residues in the CDR3. Germline loops: CDR1 KGHDR, CDR2 SFDVKD. V lost 10 bases, J lost 3 bases, and 6 bases lay in between. DNA for the CDR3: TGTGCCACAGGGTTCAATCAGCCCCAGCATTTT. It codes for CATGFNQPQHF.

There are many counts of this clonotype. This chain connects TRBV20-1 to TRBJ2-3; D is undetermined. The V and J ends lost 2 bases and 4 bases respectively, with 13 bases between them. Germline CDR1 reads DFQATT; CDR2 reads SNEGSKA (reference sequence). This CDR3 region has 14 residues. CDR3 protein: CSARLPAGADTQYF. CDR3 DNA sequence: TGCAGTGCTAGACTCCCCGCTGGGGCAGATACGCAGTATTTT.

This clonotype was seen only once. No conserved phenylalanine or tryptophan is present at the end of the CDR3, so a read error is the likely explanation. Because the CDR3's place on the DNA is in doubt, the DNA is left out and the CDR3 is given as listed by TCRdb. This sequence joins TRBV7-6 and TRBJ1-3; TRBD1 reflects the table's D call only, with no check against the DNA. Germline loops: CDR1 SGHVS, CDR2 FNYEAQ. From its first to its last residue, the CDR3 has 10 amino acids. CDR3: CASSSGTGNT.

The rearrangement joins TRBV24-1 to TRBJ2-5; maybe TRBD1 (6 bases). The length of the CDR3 is 14 residues. Germline assignment: CDR1 KGHDR and CDR2 SFDVKD. The germline V and J ends were trimmed by 3 bases and 5 bases, with 12 bases remaining between them. The CDR3 is CATSDGQYWETQYF. The DNA of the CDR3 is TGTGCCACCAGTGATGGACAGTATTGGGAGACCCAGTACTTC.

In this sample, this clonotype turned up many times. The chain links TRBV19 to TRBJ2-7, with TRBD2 matching 8 bases. Germline V gene data show CDR1 as LNHDA and CDR2 as SQIVND (reference sequence). The length of the CDR3 is 13 residues. Trimming took 3 bases from V and 2 from J; bases not matched to a gene: 0. The CDR3, as DNA: TGTGCCAGTAGTATTAGCGGGACCTACGAGCAGTACTTC. Translating gives CASSISGTYEQYF.

This clonotype was detected a few times. The rearrangement joins TRBV11-2 to TRBJ1-5, with D hard to call. There are 14 residues in the CDR3. CDR1 and CDR2 from the germline V gene are SGHAT and FQNNGV. V lost 1 base and J lost 5, with 9 bases in between. CDR3 residues: CASSLAPKYQPQHF. The CDR3 nucleotides read TGTGCCAGCAGCTTAGCTCCGAAATATCAGCCCCAGCATTTT.

This clonotype has at least ten counts. V and J are TRBV4-1 and TRBJ2-7, with TRBD2 as a possible D gene (5 bases). The V and J ends lost 0 bases and 0 bases respectively, with 9 bases between them. The CDR3 is 15 residues long. CDR1 is MGHRA, CDR2 YSYEKL, per germline. The CDR3 loop reads CASSQEWESSYEQYF. The CDR3 bases are TGCGCCAGCAGCCAAGAATGGGAGAGCTCCTACGAGCAGTACTTC.

Ten or more counts support this clonotype. V usage is TRBV5-1 and J usage is TRBJ2-2; 12 positions agree with TRBD1. The CDR3 extends over 17 amino acids. J gave up 5 bases and V 6 bases, and 11 bases lay outside the gene matches. The V gene's germline CDR1 is SGHRS and CDR2 YFSETQ. CDR3 region: CASTHGGQGARTGELFF. The CDR3 nucleotides read TGCGCCAGCACCCACGGGGGACAGGGGGCGCGGACCGGGGAGCTGTTTTTT.

The chain employs TRBV12-3 or TRBV12-4 and TRBJ1-2, with D perhaps TRBD1 (6 bases). This CDR3 region has 12 residues. Trimming shortened V by 5 bases and J by 8 bases, and 12 bases separated the two germline ends. CDR3 amino acids: CASSRRTDGYTF. CDR3 coding DNA: TGTGCCAGCAGTCGGAGGACAGACGGCTACACCTTC.

On this clonotype: This may arise from a read error, as a much more abundant clone is one base away. The V gene is TRBV7-2, the J gene TRBJ2-6; D is perhaps TRBD1 (5 bases). CDR3 length: 15 residues. From germline, CDR1 is SGHTA and CDR2 FQGNSA. CDR3 in amino acids: CASSSTVSGANVLPF. The CDR3 coding sequence is TGTGCCAGCAGCTCAACGGTCTCTGGGGCCAACGTCCTGCCTTTC.

This clonotype was counted only a few times. An end of the junction differs from the germline gene, which may be a read error. The chain couples TRBV6-5 to TRBJ1-6, with 9 bases matching TRBD1. The CDR3 contains 14 residues. Germline CDR1 and CDR2: MNHEY and SVGAGI. CDR3 bases: TGTGCCGGCAGGCCCGGACAGGGGATATCACCCCTCCACTTT. Protein sequence: CAGRPGQGISPLHF.

In its sample, this clonotype was seen many times. The V call is TRBV11-3, the J call TRBJ1-2; D remains unclear. The CDR3 totals 13 residues. Germline V gene sequence: CDR1 SGHNT, CDR2 YENEEA. The V end lost 1 base, the J end lost 8 bases, and 11 bases lay between the germline ends. CDR3 sequence (DNA): TGTGCCAGCAGCTTAGCGGCAAGTCAGGGCTACACCTTC. It yields the protein CASSLAASQGYTF.

This clonotype was counted at least ten times. J is TRBJ2-2 and V is TRBV2, with 12 bases matching TRBD1. Germline CDR1 and CDR2: SNHLY and FYNNEI. V shed 2 bases, J shed 10 bases, and the junction held 5 bases outside the gene matches. This CDR3 is 15 amino acids long. CDR3: CASSERGTGGAELFF. CDR3 coding DNA: TGTGCCAGCAGTGAACGTGGGACAGGGGGCGCGGAGCTGTTTTTT. Looking up the rest from reference TRBV2 and TRBJ2-2 gives the full variable domain: EPEVTQTPSHQVTQMGQEVILRCVPISNHLYFYWYRQILGQKVEFLVSFYNNEISEKSEIFDDQFSVERPDGSNFTLKIRSTKLEDSAMYFCASSERGTGGAELFFGEGSRLTVL.

The V gene is TRBV4-3, the J gene TRBJ2-7; 11 bases fit TRBD2. CDR1 LGHNA and CDR2 YSLEER come from the germline V gene. Trimming at V came to 5 bases and at J to 6 bases, leaving 9 bases not matched to a gene. The CDR3 is 15 amino acids. CDR3 nucleotide sequence: TGCGCCAGCAGCTTGGGACGTAGCGGGAGGGCCGAGCAGTACTTC. Encoded protein: CASSLGRSGRAEQYF.